Listed below are T cell receptor beta chains from one sample, sequenced in a study of cytomegalovirus exposure and HLA in healthy donors. Some clones are missing from TCRdb's copy, which holds only in-frame ones; the method was immunoSEQ multiplex PCR. The data contain 150,000 to 200,000 clones, approximately 80% of them singletons. Specimen: PBMCs. The source is a woman aged 50 to 65 in good health and CMV-seronegative. The CDR3 runs from the conserved cysteine through the conserved F or W. The order of the fields is clone size, D gene, V gene, J gene, CDR3 DNA, CDR3 protein. D genes are given only for firm matches. Clone size is given for some rows only: seen once, a few or many times, or a class if the clone is expanded.

>once|NA|TRBV7-2|TRBJ2-1
TGTGCCAGCAGCTTATATCAAGGGGATGAGCAGTTCTTC
CASSLYQGDEQFF
>NA|NA|TRBV5-1|TRBJ1-3
TGCGCCAGCAGCCTCGACCGGAGCTCTGGAAACACCATATATTTT
CASSLDRSSGNTIYF
>NA|NA|TRBV28|TRBJ1-2
TGTGCCAGCAGTTTTGGTAACCAGGGTGGCTACACCTTC
CASSFGNQGGYTF
>NA|NA|TRBV6-6|TRBJ1-6
TGTGCCAGCAGACAGGGTGGACCCTATAATTCACCCCTCCACTTT
CASRQGGPYNSPLHF
>NA|TRBD1|TRBV27|TRBJ2-3
TGTGCCAGCAGTTCCCCCGGACAGGGGATCACAGATACGCAGTATTTT
CASSSPGQGITDTQYF
>NA|TRBD2|TRBV27|TRBJ2-7
TGTGCCAGCAGTTTATCGGACCTAGCGGGAGGGCCCTACGAGCAGTACTTC
CASSLSDLAGGPYEQYF
>NA|NA|TRBV11-2|TRBJ2-1
TGTGCCAGCAGTCGCGGACAGCGGGACTACAATGAGCAGTTCTTC
CASSRGQRDYNEQFF
>NA|TRBD1|TRBV9|TRBJ1-4
TGTGCCAGCAGCGTAGGCGGACAGGGTGAAAAACTGTTTTTT
CASSVGGQGEKLFF
>NA|NA|TRBV28|TRBJ1-1
TGTGCCAGCAGTTTATTTGCCCCCATCTATGAAGCTTTCTTT
CASSLFAPIYEAFF
>NA|NA|TRBV7-9|TRBJ1-1
TGTGCCAGCAGCGTCGAACTAAAGAACACTGAAGCTTTCTTT
CASSVELKNTEAFF
>many|TRBD1|TRBV6-6|TRBJ1-3
TGTGCCAGCAGCCTGACAGGGGTTGGAAACACCATATATTTT
CASSLTGVGNTIYF
>few|NA|TRBV15|TRBJ1-1
TGTGCCACCAGCAGAGCGGGGATGAACACTGAAGCTTTCTTT
CATSRAGMNTEAFF
>NA|NA|TRBV19|TRBJ1-1
TGTGCCAGTAGTAGCGGGACTAGGGCTGAAGCTTTCTTT
CASSSGTRAEAFF
>NA|NA|TRBV9|TRBJ2-7
TGTGCCAGCAGCGTATTCGCGGTACCTAACGAGCAGTACTTC
CASSVFAVPNEQYF
>NA|NA|TRBV27|TRBJ2-2
TGTGCCAGCAGTTTCTTCGGGGGATCGGCCGGGGAGCTGTTTTTT
CASSFFGGSAGELFF
>NA|TRBD1|TRBV10-3|TRBJ2-1
TGTGCCATCAGTCTAACCGGGACAGGCAAAAATGAGCAGTTCTTC
CAISLTGTGKNEQFF
>NA|NA|TRBV9|TRBJ1-2
TGTGCCAGCAGCCTAGCCGAGGGGACACTCCTTGGCTACACCTTC
CASSLAEGTLLGYTF
>NA|NA|TRBV7-2|TRBJ1-2
TGTGCCAGCACCCAAGGACATTCAGGGGTAGGAATCTACACCTTC
CASTQGHSGVGIYTF
>NA|NA|TRBV4-1|TRBJ1-2
TGCGCCAGCAGCCAGACGGACAGTCGGTCGTATGGCTACACCTTC
CASSQTDSRSYGYTF
>NA|TRBD1|TRBV6-5|TRBJ2-7
TGTGCCAGCAGTTACAGGACCGGGACAGGGTCCTACGAGCAGTACTTC
CASSYRTGTGSYEQYF
>NA|NA|TRBV28|TRBJ2-6
TGTGCCAGCAGTTTTGAGGCAACTGGGGCCAACGTCCTGACTTTC
CASSFEATGANVLTF
>NA|TRBD2|TRBV7-8|TRBJ2-1
TGTGCCAGCAGCTTTAGGTCTAGTACGATTAGCGGGGGGACTTACAATGAGCAGTTCTTC
CASSFRSSTISGGTYNEQFF
>once|NA|TRBV7-9|TRBJ1-1
TGTGCCAGCAGCCCCGGCGGGGTCACTGAAGCTTTCTTT
CASSPGGVTEAFF
>NA|NA|TRBV4-3|TRBJ2-4
TGCGCCAGCAGCCAAGAACTTGGGGGGGCCAAAAACATTCAGTACTTC
CASSQELGGAKNIQYF
>NA|NA|TRBV21-1|TRBJ2-1
TGTGCCAGCAGCAAAGAGGAGGAGAATGAGCAGTTCTTC
CASSKEEENEQFF
>NA|NA|TRBV19|TRBJ2-1
TGTGCCAGTAGTGTCCGGACATCCACCTACAATGAGCAGTTCTTC
CASSVRTSTYNEQFF
>NA|NA|TRBV4-3|TRBJ2-2
TGCGCCAGCAGCCAAGTTGGTGGGGGAGGCGGGGAGCTGTTTTTT
CASSQVGGGGGELFF
>once|NA|TRBV13|TRBJ1-3
TGTGCCAGCAGCTTAGAGGGGTCTGGAAACACCATATATTTT
CASSLEGSGNTIYF
>NA|NA|TRBV5-1|TRBJ1-1
TGCGCCAGCAGGACCGGGGTCGGGTCCATGAACACTGAAGCTTTCTTT
CASRTGVGSMNTEAFF
>NA|NA|TRBV9|TRBJ2-6
TGTGCCAGCAGCGTTCAGGGCGGTGGGGCCAACGTCCTGACTTTC
CASSVQGGGANVLTF
>NA|NA|TRBV18|TRBJ1-5
TGTGCCAGCTCACCACTGGCAGGGGCATGGCAGCCCCAGCATTTT
CASSPLAGAWQPQHF
>NA|NA|TRBV4-3|TRBJ2-3
TGCGCCAGCAGCCAAGAACAAGATACGCAGTATTTT
CASSQEQDTQYF
>once|TRBD1|TRBV28|TRBJ1-4
TGTGCCAGCAGTCTGGGGACAGGGGGCCGTGAAAAACTGTTTTTT
CASSLGTGGREKLFF
>NA|TRBD1|TRBV6-5|TRBJ2-7
TGTGCCAGCAGTTACCGATGGGACAGTCGCTACGAGCAGTACTTC
CASSYRWDSRYEQYF
>NA|TRBD1|TRBV5-4|TRBJ1-2
TGTGCCAGCAGCCCACAGGGGGTGCGCTATGGCTACACCTTC
CASSPQGVRYGYTF
>NA|NA|TRBV13|TRBJ2-7
TGTGCCAGCAGCCAAGAGGGGGGGCCAATGGGTTACGAGCAGTACTTC
CASSQEGGPMGYEQYF
>NA|NA|TRBV21-1|TRBJ2-3
TGTGCCAGCAGCATCCGGACAGATACAGATACGCAGTATTTT
CASSIRTDTDTQYF
>few|NA|TRBV28|TRBJ1-1
TGTGCCAGCAGTTTATTTCCGACAGCCGAATCAGCTTTCTTT
CASSLFPTAESAFF
>NA|TRBD1|TRBV18|TRBJ2-4
TGTGCCAGCTCACCAGTTTCCGGGACAGGTGTGAACATTCAGTACTTC
CASSPVSGTGVNIQYF
>NA|TRBD1|TRBV6-6|TRBJ1-2
TGTGCCAGCAGTTACTCGACAGGGGGTGGTTACACCTTC
CASSYSTGGGYTF
>NA|NA|TRBV7-3|TRBJ2-1
TGTGCCAGCAGCCTCGAAGCACGGAGCTCCTACAATGAGCAGTTCTTC
CASSLEARSSYNEQFF
>NA|NA|TRBV5-1|TRBJ2-7
TGCGCCAGCAGCTTTTTTGGCTCTGGGGCCGAGCAGTACTTC
CASSFFGSGAEQYF
>few|NA|TRBV5-1|TRBJ1-1
TGCGCCAGCAGCCCGACGACAGGCTCGAACACTGAAGCTTTCTTT
CASSPTTGSNTEAFF
>NA|NA|TRBV7-8|TRBJ1-4
TGTGCCAGCAGTACAAGTCAGGGGATCGGTAATGAAAAACTGTTTTTT
CASSTSQGIGNEKLFF
>NA|NA|TRBV25-1|TRBJ2-3
TGTGCCAGCAGTGGACAGTACCGGACAGATACGCAGTATTTT
CASSGQYRTDTQYF
>NA|TRBD1|TRBV5-1|TRBJ2-2
TGCGCCAGCAGCCCAGGACAGGATCCGAACACCGGGGAGCTGTTTTTT
CASSPGQDPNTGELFF